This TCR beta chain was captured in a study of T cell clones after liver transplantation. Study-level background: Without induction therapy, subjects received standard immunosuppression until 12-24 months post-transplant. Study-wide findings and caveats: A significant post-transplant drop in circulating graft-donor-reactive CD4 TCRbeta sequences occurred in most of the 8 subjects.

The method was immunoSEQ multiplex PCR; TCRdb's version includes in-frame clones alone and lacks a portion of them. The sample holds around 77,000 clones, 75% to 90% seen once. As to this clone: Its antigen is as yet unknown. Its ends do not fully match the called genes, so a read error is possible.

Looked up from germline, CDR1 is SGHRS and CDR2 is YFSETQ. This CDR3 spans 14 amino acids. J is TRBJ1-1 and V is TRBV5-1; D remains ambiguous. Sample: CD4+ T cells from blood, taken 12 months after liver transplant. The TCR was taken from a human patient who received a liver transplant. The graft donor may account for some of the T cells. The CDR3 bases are TGCGCCAGCACCTTGGACGGTATGAACACTGAAGCTTTCTTT. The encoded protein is CASTLDGMNTEAFF.